This TCR beta chain was recorded in a study of shared clonotypes between healthy human individuals. The wider study: Per donor, three plates held CD4 naive cells, three held CD4 memory, two held CD8 naive and one held CD8 memory.

Among the donors, all were Caucasian adults who lived in Nashville, Tennessee. Comments on this clone: Its antigen is still unknown.

Per germline, CDR1 SEHNR and CDR2 FQNEAQ (reference sequence). The CDR3 totals 13 residues. The V and J ends lost 1 base and 9 bases respectively, with 10 bases between them. Profiled with immunoSEQ multiplex PCR; TCRdb holds only in-frame clones, not every one. The data hold roughly 2,500,000 clones, with approximately 93% observed a single time. Whole-study results and caveats: Sorted-subset sequencing was shown by rarefaction to be incomplete despite large depth.

Sequenced: naive CD4+ T cells from PBMCs. Documented subset: CD45RA+ positively selected. The receptor comes from a man younger than 35 in good health. Some clones in this sample may be carry-over from other donors' samples. The rearrangement links TRBV7-9 to TRBJ1-5, with a tentative D call TRBD1 (5 bases). CDR3 region: CASSLEYQGPQHF. The CDR3 coding sequence is TGTGCCAGCAGCTTAGAGTACCAGGGGCCCCAGCATTTT. Supplemented by reference TRBV7-9 and TRBJ1-5, the full variable domain reads DTGVSQNPRHKITKRGQNVTFRCDPISEHNRLYWYRQTLGQGPEFLTYFQNEAQLEKSRLLSDRFSAERPKGSFSTLEIQRTEQGDSAMYLCASSLEYQGPQHFGDGTRLSIL.